Listed below are T cell receptor beta chains from one sample, sequenced in a study of T cell repertoires in cytomegalovirus infection. Using its own MiXCR run on the reads, TCRdb lists one record per CDR3 protein. This sample yields about 770,000 distinct CDR3 sequences, of which about 27% are seen a single time; roughly 13% belongs to the top ten. What these receptors recognize is not known. The source was cultured CD8+ T cells from PBMCs, collected from culture after CMV antigen stimulation. These receptors were taken from a human donor in good health (CMV status not recorded). Some clones in this sample may be carry-over from other donors' samples. Both conserved end residues are part of each CDR3. The D gene is left open where the match is weak. Clone size, where shown, is once, few, many, or a class for clones that have expanded.

clone_size | d_call | j_call | v_call | cdr3_aa | cdr3_nt
many | . | TRBJ1-1 | TRBV4-1 | CASSQNRNTEAFF | TGTGCCAGCAGTCAGAACAGAAACACTGAAGCTTTCTTT
. | TRBD1 | TRBJ1-2 | TRBV6-5 | CASSLSGQRGISF | TGTGCCAGCAGTCTTTCGGGACAGCGGGGGATTTCCTTC
. | . | TRBJ2-2 | TRBV6-1 | CASVNSYPGELFF | TGTGCCAGCGTAAATTCATACCCGGGGGAGCTGTTTTTT
. | . | TRBJ1-5 | TRBV7-9 | CASTQAGNNQPQHF | TGTGCCAGCACCCAGGCGGGAAACAATCAGCCCCAGCATTTT
many | . | TRBJ1-6 | TRBV7-6 | CASSLSSFSYNSPLHF | TGTGCCAGCAGCTTATCCAGTTTTTCCTATAATTCACCCCTCCACTTT
few | . | TRBJ2-1 | TRBV6-4 | CASSDSTRGFDNEQFF | TGTGCCAGCAGTGACTCGACCCGGGGTTTCGACAATGAGCAGTTCTTC
. | . | TRBJ2-7 | TRBV19 | CASSIAEGTYEQYF | TGTGCCAGTAGTATAGCTGAGGGGACCTACGAGCAGTACTTC
many | . | TRBJ2-5 | TRBV7-2 | CASSLAGPETQYF | TGTGCCAGCAGCTTGGCAGGGCCAGAGACCCAGTACTTC
once | . | TRBJ1-6 | TRBV7-8 | CASSLGPGFNNSPLHF | TGTGCCAGCAGCTTAGGGCCGGGATTTAATAATTCACCCCTCCACTTT
. | . | TRBJ2-3 | TRBV7-6 | CASSSSLRTSGDTQYF | TGTGCCAGCAGCTCGAGTCTCCGGACTTCGGGAGATACGCAGTATTTT
. | . | TRBJ2-5 | TRBV27 | CASRRGVSMPQETQYF | TGTGCCAGCAGACGAGGGGTCTCCATGCCACAAGAGACCCAGTACTTC
few | . | TRBJ1-3 | TRBV10-3 | CAIYTRTDSGNTIYF | TGTGCCATCTATACTCGGACGGACTCTGGAAACACCATATATTTT
few | . | TRBJ2-4 | TRBV12-3/TRBV12-4 | CASTLEVKTNQYF | TGTGCCAGCACACTCGAGGTTAAAACAAATCAGTACTTC
. | TRBD1 | TRBJ1-6 | TRBV27 | CASKPGQLISPLHF | TGTGCCAGCAAACCGGGACAGCTTATTTCACCCCTCCACTTT
. | TRBD2 | TRBJ2-1 | TRBV27 | CASRTSGGTYNEQFF | TGTGCCAGCAGGACTAGCGGGGGCACATACAATGAGCAGTTCTTC
few | TRBD1 | TRBJ2-1 | TRBV7-6 | CASSLRGQGYNEQFF | TGTGCCAGCAGCTTAAGGGGACAGGGCTACAATGAGCAGTTCTTC
few | . | TRBJ2-6 | TRBV4-3 | CASSPEVGANVLTF | TGCGCCAGCAGCCCTGAGGTTGGGGCCAACGTCCTGACTTTC
. | . | TRBJ1-2 | TRBV10-3 | CAISAPGVGDYGYTF | TGTGCCATCAGTGCCCCCGGGGTCGGGGACTATGGCTACACCTTC
. | TRBD2 | TRBJ2-2 | TRBV6-6 | CASQVARWSSGGNTGELFF | TGTGCCAGTCAAGTTGCTCGTTGGTCTAGCGGGGGGAACACCGGGGAGCTGTTTTTT
. | TRBD1 | TRBJ1-1 | TRBV25-1 | CASSPDRELVEAFF | TGTGCCAGCAGTCCCGACAGGGAACTTGTCGAAGCTTTCTTT
many | TRBD2 | TRBJ2-1 | TRBV19 | CASSIGGGSYNEQFF | TGTGCCAGTAGTATAGGGGGGGGATCCTACAATGAGCAGTTCTTC
many | TRBD1 | TRBJ1-6 | TRBV6-6 | CASSGTGGSPLHF | TGTGCCAGCAGTGGGACAGGGGGTTCACCCCTCCACTTT
few | TRBD2 | TRBJ2-1 | TRBV27 | CASSLASGLAGTSSYNEQFF | TGTGCCAGCAGTTTAGCCTCGGGACTAGCGGGAACAAGCTCCTACAATGAGCAGTTCTTC
. | . | TRBJ2-5 | TRBV7-9 | CASSLAPRQRSRETQYF | TGTGCCAGCAGCTTAGCGCCCAGACAGAGGTCGAGGGAGACCCAGTACTTC
few | TRBD1 | TRBJ2-5 | TRBV7-7 | CASSLGTAPQGETQYF | TGTGCTAGCAGCTTAGGGACAGCGCCTCAAGGAGAGACCCAGTACTTC
. | TRBD1 | TRBJ2-7 | TRBV20-1 | CSATTGESYEQYF | TGCAGTGCGACGACAGGGGAAAGCTACGAGCAGTACTTC
. | TRBD1 | TRBJ1-2 | TRBV19 | CATTDRVGYGYTF | TGTGCCACCACGGACAGGGTGGGCTATGGCTACACCTTC
. | . | TRBJ2-5 | TRBV7-9 | CASENNPNLETQYF | TGTGCCAGCGAAAATAATCCTAATTTGGAGACCCAGTACTTC
. | . | TRBJ2-1 | TRBV27 | CATRGFSGNEQFF | TGTGCCACCCGGGGGTTTAGCGGCAATGAGCAGTTCTTC
. | . | TRBJ2-1 | TRBV13 | CASSELYQRYNEQFF | TGTGCCAGCAGCGAGTTGTATCAGCGCTACAATGAGCAGTTCTTC
few | TRBD2 | TRBJ2-1 | TRBV4-1 | CASSPLLAGGPDEQFF | TGCGCCAGCAGCCCCTTACTAGCGGGGGGGCCAGATGAGCAGTTCTTC
few | TRBD1 | TRBJ1-2 | TRBV29-1 | CSVPGQGQGGGGYTF | TGCAGCGTCCCCGGACAGGGCCAAGGGGGAGGTGGCTACACCTTC
few | TRBD2 | TRBJ2-1 | TRBV4-1 | CASSQEGRGDEQFF | TGCGCCAGCAGCCAAGAGGGGAGGGGAGATGAGCAGTTCTTC
few | TRBD1 | TRBJ1-2 | TRBV6-1 | CASSSRDRIANYGYTF | TGTGCCAGCAGTTCCCGGGACAGGATCGCTAACTATGGCTACACCTTC
few | TRBD1 | TRBJ1-1 | TRBV12-3/TRBV12-4 | CASIPGQGLHEAFF | TGTGCCAGCATACCGGGACAGGGGCTCCATGAAGCTTTCTTT
. | . | TRBJ2-2 | TRBV7-9 | CASSPNGGSGELFF | TGTGCCAGCAGCCCCAATGGCGGGTCCGGGGAGCTGTTTTTT
. | . | TRBJ1-1 | TRBV19 | CASTTTRRMNTEAFF | TGTGCCAGTACCACGACCAGGAGAATGAACACTGAAGCTTTCTTT
. | TRBD1 | TRBJ2-7 | TRBV27 | CASSPTGVGEQYF | TGTGCCAGCAGTCCAACAGGGGTCGGCGAGCAGTACTTC
many | TRBD2 | TRBJ2-7 | TRBV11-2 | CASSSAGTHYEQYF | TGTGCCAGCAGCTCAGCGGGGACGCACTACGAGCAGTACTTC
few | . | TRBJ1-2 | TRBV7-3 | CASSSPSGVDDYGYTF | TGTGCCAGCAGCTCGCCCTCAGGGGTCGACGACTATGGCTACACCTTC
many | . | TRBJ1-1 | TRBV7-2 | CASSLVGPSRGTEAFF | TGTGCCAGCAGCTTAGTTGGGCCTTCACGGGGCACTGAAGCTTTCTTT
few | . | TRBJ1-1 | TRBV27 | CASSTMGMNTEAFF | TGTGCCAGCAGTACTATGGGGATGAACACTGAAGCTTTCTTT
once | . | TRBJ2-2 | TRBV19 | CASSIDPWQGELFF | TGTGCCAGTAGTATAGATCCCTGGCAGGGGGAGCTGTTTTTT
. | TRBD1 | TRBJ2-1 | TRBV11-3 | CASSPFGTGSNEQFF | TGTGCCAGCAGTCCCTTTGGGACAGGGAGCAATGAGCAGTTCTTC
. | TRBD2 | TRBJ2-3 | TRBV4-1 | CASSQGGSGGGDTQYF | TGCGCCAGCAGCCAAGGAGGAAGCGGGGGGGGAGATACGCAGTATTTT
few | TRBD2 | TRBJ2-1 | TRBV4-3 | CASSQVASGPAHFKNEQFF | TGCGCCAGCAGCCAAGTAGCTAGCGGGCCAGCCCACTTTAAGAATGAGCAGTTCTTC
. | TRBD2 | TRBJ2-3 | TRBV28 | CATSGSGRADTQYF | TGTGCTACCAGCGGTAGCGGGCGCGCAGATACGCAGTATTTT
few | . | TRBJ1-1 | TRBV6-5 | CASSYSDPRTEAFF | TGTGCCAGCAGTTACTCGGACCCGAGGACTGAAGCTTTCTTT
. | TRBD2 | TRBJ2-3 | TRBV9 | CASSVGDSGGALYF | TGTGCCAGCAGCGTAGGGGATAGCGGGGGGGCCTTGTATTTT